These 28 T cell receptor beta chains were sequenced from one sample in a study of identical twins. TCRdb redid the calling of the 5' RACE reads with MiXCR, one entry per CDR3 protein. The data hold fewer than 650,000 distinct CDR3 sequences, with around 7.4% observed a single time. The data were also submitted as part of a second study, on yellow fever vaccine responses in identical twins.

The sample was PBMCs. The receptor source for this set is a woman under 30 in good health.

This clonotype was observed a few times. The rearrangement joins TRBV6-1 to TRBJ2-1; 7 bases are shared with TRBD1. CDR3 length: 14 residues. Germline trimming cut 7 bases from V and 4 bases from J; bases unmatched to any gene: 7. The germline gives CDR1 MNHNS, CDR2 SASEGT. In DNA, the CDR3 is TGTGCCAGCAAGAACCCGGGACAGTACAATGAGCAGTTCTTC. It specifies CASKNPGQYNEQFF.

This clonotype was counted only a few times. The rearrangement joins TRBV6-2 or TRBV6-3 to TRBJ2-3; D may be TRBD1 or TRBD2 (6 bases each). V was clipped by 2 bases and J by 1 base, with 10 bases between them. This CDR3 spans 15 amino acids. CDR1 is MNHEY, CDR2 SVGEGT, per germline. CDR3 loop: CASSYGRGRTDTQYF. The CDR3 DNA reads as TGTGCCAGCAGTTACGGTCGGGGGCGCACAGATACGCAGTATTTT.

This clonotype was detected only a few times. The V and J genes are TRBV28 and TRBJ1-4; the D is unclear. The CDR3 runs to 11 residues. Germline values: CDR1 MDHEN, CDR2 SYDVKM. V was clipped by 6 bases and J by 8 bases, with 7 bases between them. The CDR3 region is CASSPREKLFF. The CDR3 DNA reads TGTGCCAGCAGCCCGAGGGAAAAACTGTTTTTT.

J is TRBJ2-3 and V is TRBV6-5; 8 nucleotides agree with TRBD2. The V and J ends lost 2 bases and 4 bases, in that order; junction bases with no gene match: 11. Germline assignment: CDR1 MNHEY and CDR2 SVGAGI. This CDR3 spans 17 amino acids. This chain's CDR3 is CASSYTTSERGPDTQYF. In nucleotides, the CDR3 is TGTGCCAGCAGTTACACGACTAGCGAGAGGGGCCCAGATACGCAGTATTTT.

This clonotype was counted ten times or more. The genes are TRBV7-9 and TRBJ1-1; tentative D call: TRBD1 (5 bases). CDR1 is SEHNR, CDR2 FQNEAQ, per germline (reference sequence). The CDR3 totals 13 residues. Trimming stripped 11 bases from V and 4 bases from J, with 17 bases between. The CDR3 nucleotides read TGTGCCTCAACGGGGGGGACGGGCACTGAAGCTTTCTTT. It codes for CASTGGTGTEAFF.

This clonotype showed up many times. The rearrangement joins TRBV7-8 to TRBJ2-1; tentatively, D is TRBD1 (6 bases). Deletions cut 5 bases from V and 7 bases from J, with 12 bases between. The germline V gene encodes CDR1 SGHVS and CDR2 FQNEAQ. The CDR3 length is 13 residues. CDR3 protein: CASSGTLGNEQFF. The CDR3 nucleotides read TGTGCCAGCAGCGGGACATTAGGGAATGAGCAGTTCTTC.

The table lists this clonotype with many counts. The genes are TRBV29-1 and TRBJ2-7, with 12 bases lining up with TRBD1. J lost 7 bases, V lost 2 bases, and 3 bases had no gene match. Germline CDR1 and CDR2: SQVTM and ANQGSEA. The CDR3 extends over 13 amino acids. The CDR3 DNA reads TGCAGCGTTGAACGGGACAGGGGGCAAGAGCAGTACTTC. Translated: CSVERDRGQEQYF.

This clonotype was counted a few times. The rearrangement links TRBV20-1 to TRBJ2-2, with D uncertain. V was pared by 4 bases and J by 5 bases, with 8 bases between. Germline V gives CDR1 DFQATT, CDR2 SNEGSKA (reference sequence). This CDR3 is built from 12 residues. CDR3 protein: CSAIPATGELFF. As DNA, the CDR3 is TGCAGTGCTATCCCGGCAACCGGGGAGCTGTTTTTT.

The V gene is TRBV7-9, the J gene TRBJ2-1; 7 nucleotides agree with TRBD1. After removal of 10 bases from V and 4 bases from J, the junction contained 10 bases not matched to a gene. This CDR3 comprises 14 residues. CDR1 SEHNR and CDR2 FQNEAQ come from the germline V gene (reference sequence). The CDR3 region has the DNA TGTGCCATCACAGGGGACCTTGTTTACAATGAGCAGTTCTTC. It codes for CAITGDLVYNEQFF.

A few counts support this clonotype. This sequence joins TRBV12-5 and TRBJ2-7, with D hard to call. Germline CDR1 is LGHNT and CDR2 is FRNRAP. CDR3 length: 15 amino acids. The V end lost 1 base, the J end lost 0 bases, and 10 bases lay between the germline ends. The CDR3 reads CASGLEFGASYEQYF. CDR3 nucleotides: TGTGCTAGTGGTTTGGAATTTGGTGCCTCCTACGAGCAGTACTTC.

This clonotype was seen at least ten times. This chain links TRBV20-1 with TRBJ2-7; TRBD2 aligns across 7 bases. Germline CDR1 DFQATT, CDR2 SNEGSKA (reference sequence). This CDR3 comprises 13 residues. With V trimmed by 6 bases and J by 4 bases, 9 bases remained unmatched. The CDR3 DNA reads TGCAGTGCCCGAGGACTAGTATGGTACGAGCAGTACTTC. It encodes CSARGLVWYEQYF.

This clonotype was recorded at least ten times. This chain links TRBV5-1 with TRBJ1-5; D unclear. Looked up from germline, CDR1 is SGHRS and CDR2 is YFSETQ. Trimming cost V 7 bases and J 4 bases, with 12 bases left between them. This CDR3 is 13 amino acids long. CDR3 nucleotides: TGCGCCAGCTCTGTAGAGGGAAATCAGCCCCAGCATTTT. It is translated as CASSVEGNQPQHF. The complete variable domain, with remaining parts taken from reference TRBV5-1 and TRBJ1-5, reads KAGVTQTPRYLIKTRGQQVTLSCSPISGHRSVSWYQQTPGQGLQFLFEYFSETQRNKGNFPGRFSGRQFSNSRSEMNVSTLELGDSALYLCASSVEGNQPQHFGDGTRLSIL.

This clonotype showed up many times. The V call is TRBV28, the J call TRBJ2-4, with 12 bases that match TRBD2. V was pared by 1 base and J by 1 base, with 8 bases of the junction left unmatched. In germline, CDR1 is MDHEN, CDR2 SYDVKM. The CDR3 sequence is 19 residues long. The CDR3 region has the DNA TGTGCCAGCAGTTTATCCCTCCCCACTAGCGGGAGGGCCAAAAACATTCAGTACTTC. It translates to CASSLSLPTSGRAKNIQYF.

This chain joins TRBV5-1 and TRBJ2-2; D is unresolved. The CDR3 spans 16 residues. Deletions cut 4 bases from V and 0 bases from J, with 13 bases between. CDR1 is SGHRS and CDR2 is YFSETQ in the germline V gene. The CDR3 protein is CASSQTILANTGELFF. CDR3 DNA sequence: TGCGCCAGCAGCCAAACTATACTCGCGAACACCGGGGAGCTGTTTTTT.

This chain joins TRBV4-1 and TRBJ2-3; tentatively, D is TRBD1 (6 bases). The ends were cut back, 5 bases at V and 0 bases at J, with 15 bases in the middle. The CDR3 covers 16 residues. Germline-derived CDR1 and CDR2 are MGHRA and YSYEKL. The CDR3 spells CASSTGQLTSTDTQYF. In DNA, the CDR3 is TGCGCCAGCAGCACAGGACAGCTAACTAGCACAGATACGCAGTATTTT.

CDR3 coding DNA: TGTGCCAGCAGCCCCCGGACTAGCGGGGGGGCGGATACGCAGTATTTT. Its translation: CASSPRTSGGADTQYF. V usage is TRBV5-5 and J usage is TRBJ2-3, with 15 bases aligning to TRBD2. Germline loops: CDR1 SGHKS, CDR2 YYEKEE (reference sequence). V lost 4 bases, J lost 6 bases, and 6 bases stayed unmatched. The CDR3 loop spans 16 amino acids.

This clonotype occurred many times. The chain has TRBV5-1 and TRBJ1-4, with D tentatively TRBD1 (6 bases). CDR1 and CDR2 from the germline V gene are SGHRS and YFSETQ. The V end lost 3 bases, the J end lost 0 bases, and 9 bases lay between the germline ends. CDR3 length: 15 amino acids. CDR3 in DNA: TGCGCCAGCAGCTGGGGGCAGTCAACTAATGAAAAACTGTTTTTT. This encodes CASSWGQSTNEKLFF. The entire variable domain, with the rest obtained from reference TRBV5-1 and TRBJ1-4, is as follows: KAGVTQTPRYLIKTRGQQVTLSCSPISGHRSVSWYQQTPGQGLQFLFEYFSETQRNKGNFPGRFSGRQFSNSRSEMNVSTLELGDSALYLCASSWGQSTNEKLFFGSGTQLSVL.

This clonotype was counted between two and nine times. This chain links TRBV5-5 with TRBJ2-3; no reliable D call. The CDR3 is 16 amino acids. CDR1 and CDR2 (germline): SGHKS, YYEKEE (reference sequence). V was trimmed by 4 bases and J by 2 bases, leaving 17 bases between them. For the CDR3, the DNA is TGTGCCAGCAGCCCCGACCCCGGGCTTGACACAGATACGCAGTATTTT. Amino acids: CASSPDPGLDTDTQYF.

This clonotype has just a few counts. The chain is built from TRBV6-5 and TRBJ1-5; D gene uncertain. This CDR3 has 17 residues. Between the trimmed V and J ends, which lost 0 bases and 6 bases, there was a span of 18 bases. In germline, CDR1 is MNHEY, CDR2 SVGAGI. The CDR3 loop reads CASSYSNWPEGPQPQHF. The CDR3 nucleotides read TGTGCCAGCAGTTACTCGAATTGGCCCGAAGGGCCTCAGCCCCAGCATTTT.

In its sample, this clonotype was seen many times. Written as DNA, the CDR3 is TGTGCCAGCAGCACACCCAAGTCGGGGTACCAAGAGACCCAGTACTTC. Translating gives CASSTPKSGYQETQYF. This chain uses TRBV9 with TRBJ2-5; possible D gene TRBD2, 5 bases. Trimming removed 4 bases from V and 0 bases from J, with 16 bases in between. Germline V gene sequence: CDR1 SGDLS, CDR2 YYNGEE. This CDR3 contains 16 residues.

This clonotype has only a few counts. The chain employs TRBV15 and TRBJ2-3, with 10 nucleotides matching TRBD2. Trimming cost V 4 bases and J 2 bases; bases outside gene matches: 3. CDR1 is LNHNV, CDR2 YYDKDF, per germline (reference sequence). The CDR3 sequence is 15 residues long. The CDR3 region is CATSKTSGSTDTQYF. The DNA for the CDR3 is TGTGCCACCAGCAAGACTAGCGGGTCCACAGATACGCAGTATTTT. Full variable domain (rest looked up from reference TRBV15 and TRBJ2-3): DAMVIQNPRYQVTQFGKPVTLSCSQTLNHNVMYWYQQKSSQAPKLLFHYYDKDFNNEADTPDNFQSRRPNTSFCFLDIRSPGLGDTAMYLCATSKTSGSTDTQYFGPGTRLTVL.

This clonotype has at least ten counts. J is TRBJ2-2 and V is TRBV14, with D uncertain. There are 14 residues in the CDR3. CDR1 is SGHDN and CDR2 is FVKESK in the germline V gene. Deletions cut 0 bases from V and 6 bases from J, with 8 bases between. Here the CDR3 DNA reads TGTGCCAGCAGCCAAGATAAAGGAGCCGGGGAGCTGTTTTTT. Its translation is CASSQDKGAGELFF.

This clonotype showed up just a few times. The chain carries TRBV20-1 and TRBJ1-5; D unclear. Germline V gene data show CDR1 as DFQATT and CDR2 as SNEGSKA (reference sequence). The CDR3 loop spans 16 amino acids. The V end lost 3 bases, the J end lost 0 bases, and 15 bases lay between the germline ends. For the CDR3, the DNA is TGCAGTGCTAGCCCTATAACGGGCACTAGCAATCAGCCCCAGCATTTT. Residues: CSASPITGTSNQPQHF.

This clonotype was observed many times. The CDR3 protein is CASSQAFAGANVLTF. As DNA, the CDR3 is TGTGCCAGCAGCCAAGCGTTCGCTGGGGCCAACGTCCTGACTTTC. The V and J genes are TRBV3-1 and TRBJ2-6; D call uncertain. The CDR3 consists of 15 residues. V was shortened by 1 base and J by 2 bases, with 6 bases between the two germline ends. Germline-derived CDR1 and CDR2 are LGHDT and YNNKEL (reference sequence).

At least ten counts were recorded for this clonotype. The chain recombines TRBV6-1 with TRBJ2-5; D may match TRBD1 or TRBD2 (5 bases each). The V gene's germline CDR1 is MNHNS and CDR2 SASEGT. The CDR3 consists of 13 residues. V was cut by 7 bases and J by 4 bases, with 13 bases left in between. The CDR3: CASKRDGAETQYF. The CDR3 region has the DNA TGTGCCAGCAAAAGGGACGGGGCAGAGACCCAGTACTTC.

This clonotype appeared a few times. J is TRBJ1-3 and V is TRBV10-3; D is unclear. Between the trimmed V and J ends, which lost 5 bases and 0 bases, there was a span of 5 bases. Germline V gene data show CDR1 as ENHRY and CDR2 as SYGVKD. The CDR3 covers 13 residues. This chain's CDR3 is CAISRLSGNTIYF. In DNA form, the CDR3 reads TGTGCCATCAGTCGCCTCTCTGGAAACACCATATATTTT.

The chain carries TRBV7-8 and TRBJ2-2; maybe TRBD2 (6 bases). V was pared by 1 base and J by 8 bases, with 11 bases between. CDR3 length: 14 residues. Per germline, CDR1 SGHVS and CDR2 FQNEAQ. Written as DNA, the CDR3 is TGTGCCAGCAGCTTAGTCCCAGGGACTGGGGAGCTGTTTTTT. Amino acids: CASSLVPGTGELFF.

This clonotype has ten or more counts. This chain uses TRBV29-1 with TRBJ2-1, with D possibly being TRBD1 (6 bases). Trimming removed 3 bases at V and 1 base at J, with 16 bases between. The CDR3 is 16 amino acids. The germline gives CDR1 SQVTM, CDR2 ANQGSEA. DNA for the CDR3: TGCAGCGTTGACAACCTAAGGGGGAGTTCCTACAATGAGCAGTTCTTC. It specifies CSVDNLRGSSYNEQFF.